Presented here are 8 T cell receptor beta chains from one specimen sequenced in a study of type 1 and type 2 diabetes patients. Amplification started from genomic DNA. A primer set of 30 forward and 13 reverse primers amplified the CDR3. TCRdb recomputed calls from the multiplex PCR reads with MiXCR, one row per CDR3 protein. Of some 250,000 distinct CDR3 sequences listed, more than 45% are singletons. Input material: peripheral blood mononuclear cells (PBMCs). The source of these receptors is a man younger than 30 with type 2 diabetes.

This clonotype came up a few times. The chain has TRBV6-6 and TRBJ2-5; 7 bases are shared with TRBD2. Germline CDR1 and CDR2: MNHNY and SVGAGI (reference sequence). J gave up 2 bases and V 2 bases, and 2 bases lay outside the gene matches. This CDR3 has 14 amino acids. The CDR3 region is CASSYNSGQETQYF. Here the CDR3 DNA reads TGTGCCAGCAGTTACAATAGCGGGCAAGAGACCCAGTACTTC.

V usage is TRBV10-3 and J usage is TRBJ2-3; maybe TRBD1 (7 bases). This CDR3 region has 12 residues. Germline loops: CDR1 ENHRY, CDR2 SYGVKD. The V end lost 7 bases, the J end lost 6 bases, and 11 bases lay between the germline ends. In DNA, the CDR3 is TGTGCCATCACAGGGGGGCCGGATACGCAGTATTTT. Residues: CAITGGPDTQYF.

The V gene is TRBV6-6, the J gene TRBJ1-1; D is unresolved. This CDR3 region has 14 residues. Deletions cut 5 bases from V and 1 base from J, with 11 bases between. Germline loops: CDR1 MNHNY, CDR2 SVGAGI (reference sequence). The CDR3 reads CASSPLTRNTEAFF. The CDR3 DNA reads as TGTGCCAGCAGTCCGCTGACAAGGAACACTGAAGCTTTCTTT.

This clonotype came up a few times. The chain has TRBV7-8 and TRBJ1-5, with D tentatively TRBD1 (6 bases). Trimming stripped 6 bases from V and 3 bases from J, with 12 bases between. The CDR3 loop spans 14 amino acids. The V gene's germline CDR1 is SGHVS and CDR2 FQNEAQ. The CDR3 loop is CASRATGHNQPQHF. CDR3 sequence (DNA): TGTGCCAGCAGGGCGACAGGCCACAATCAGCCCCAGCATTTT.

The chain employs TRBV20-1 and TRBJ2-7; 11 bases are shared with TRBD2. The end of the DNA fits TRBJ2-1 better, so the J call may be wrong. Germline CDR1 reads DFQATT; CDR2 reads SNEGSKA (reference sequence). The CDR3 has 14 amino acids. The DNA of the CDR3 is TGCAGTGCTCGCATAGCGGGAGGGCCGGCTGAGCAGTTCTTC. This codes for CSARIAGGPAEQFF.

The chain recombines TRBV11-2 with TRBJ1-1; a weak D match, TRBD1 (6 bases). Between the trimmed V and J ends, which lost 1 base and 8 bases, there was a span of 11 bases. The CDR3 sequence is 13 residues long. Germline V lookup: CDR1 SGHAT, CDR2 FQNNGV. The CDR3 nucleotides read TGTGCCAGCAGCTTAGTTGGGGGGCTCGAAGCTTTCTTT. This translates into CASSLVGGLEAFF. Filled out from reference TRBV11-2 and TRBJ1-1, the complete variable domain reads EAGVAQSPRYKIIEKRQSVAFWCNPISGHATLYWYQQILGQGPKLLIQFQNNGVVDDSQLPKDRFSAERLKGVDSTLKIQPAKLEDSAVYLCASSLVGGLEAFFGQGTRLTVV.

This clonotype was seen only a few times. The V and J genes are TRBV6-6 and TRBJ1-4; D is undetermined. Trimming removed 5 bases from V and 7 bases from J, with 14 bases in between. The CDR3 has 14 amino acids. Per the germline V gene, CDR1 is MNHNY and CDR2 is SVGAGI (reference sequence). CDR3 sequence: CASSTSLSGEKLFF. CDR3 DNA sequence: TGTGCCAGCAGTACCTCCCTCTCGGGTGAAAAACTGTTTTTT.

CDR3 sequence (DNA): TGCAGCGTTGGGGACAACCAGATGGGGGGCTACACCTTC. Translated: CSVGDNQMGGYTF. V is TRBV29-1 and J is TRBJ1-2, with D tentatively TRBD1 (6 bases). The CDR3 is 13 amino acids. Germline assignment: CDR1 SQVTM and CDR2 ANQGSEA. The germline V and J ends were trimmed by 4 bases and 8 bases, with 17 bases remaining between them.